These 19 T cell receptor beta chains originate from one sample sequenced in a study of tumor and adjacent non-tumor tissue in lung cancer (dated by TCRdb to between 2018 and 2020). RNA was isolated from bulk, unsorted tissue, and RNA quality was assessed with a NanoDrop ND-1000 and an Agilent 2100. Library generation was performed with multiplex PCR. The sample was run on an Illumina HiSeq 2500. TCRbeta libraries were built by three rounds of nested PCR using primers (Table S4), following protocols modified from ARM-PCR. The public sequencing data were trimmed at Q25 with fastp and processed into clonotypes with MiXCR by TCRdb, which kept only in-frame beta chains. Here each entry gathers all rows of one CDR3 protein and keeps the most common genes and DNA. The sample table contains some 100,000 distinct CDR3 sequences; only one count was recorded for about 75% of them. The top ten constitute 35% to 40% of the sample.

The source material was lung tumor tissue. The receptors here all came from a woman aged 60-75 years with non-small cell lung cancer.

This clonotype is judged medium-sized (0.01 to 0.1%). The chain is built from TRBV20-1 and TRBJ1-1; no reliable D call. This CDR3 spans 13 amino acids. The germline V and J ends were trimmed by 3 bases and 2 bases, with 10 bases remaining between them. Per germline, CDR1 DFQATT and CDR2 SNEGSKA (reference sequence). CDR3 coding DNA: TGCAGTGCTAGCTTACCTCGAAACACTGAAGCTTTCTTT. This sequence encodes CSASLPRNTEAFF.

This clonotype was seen a handful of times. The chain couples TRBV28 to TRBJ2-7, with D possibly matching TRBD1 (5 bases). V was shortened by 8 bases and J by 0 bases, with 11 bases between the two germline ends. Germline lookup yields CDR1 MDHEN and CDR2 SYDVKM. This CDR3 contains 13 residues. The chain's CDR3 is CASLRTTSYEQYF. CDR3 coding DNA: TGTGCCAGCCTAAGGACAACCTCCTACGAGCAGTACTTC.

Regarding this clonotype: The junction departs from germline at one end; a sequencing error may be responsible. The chain employs TRBV11-2 and TRBJ2-1, with D perhaps given as TRBD1 or TRBD2 (5 bases each). Germline V gene sequence: CDR1 SGHAT, CDR2 FQNNGV. The CDR3 loop spans 17 amino acids. This CDR3 reads CASSLGRQTISYNEQFF. As DNA, the CDR3 is TGTGCCAGCAGCTTGGGGAGACAGACCATCTCCTATAATGAGCAGTTCTTC.

Turning to this clonotype: One end of the junction is discordant with germline, which a read error may explain. The chain has TRBV11-2 and TRBJ2-2; D remains unclear. The germline CDR1 and CDR2 sequences are SGHAT and FQNNGV. CDR3 size: 15 residues. The CDR3 loop reads CARSLVPGSAGELFF. The CDR3 DNA reads TGTGCCAGGAGCTTAGTACCGGGCAGCGCCGGGGAGCTGTTTTTT.

V and J are TRBV20-1 and TRBJ2-7; maybe TRBD2 (5 bases). CDR3 length equals 14 residues. Germline-derived CDR1 and CDR2 are DFQATT and SNEGSKA (reference sequence). V was pared by 7 bases and J by 2 bases, with 18 bases between. DNA for the CDR3: TGCAGTGTTAGCCGGGAAAGGGTTCCCTACGAGCAGTACTTC. Amino acid sequence: CSVSRERVPYEQYF.

With respect to this clonotype: One end of the junction does not line up with germline, which may come from a read error. The genes are TRBV28 and TRBJ2-2; no definite D call. The CDR3 is made up of 15 amino acids. Germline V gives CDR1 MDHEN, CDR2 SYDVKM. The DNA of the CDR3 is TGTGTCAGCAGCTCACACGGGCCCCGAGTCGGTGAGCTGTTTTTT. It specifies CVSSSHGPRVGELFF.

The gene calls are TRBV20-1 and TRBJ2-5, with TRBD1 matching over 9 bases. There are 13 residues in the CDR3. Per germline, CDR1 DFQATT and CDR2 SNEGSKA (reference sequence). CDR3 in DNA: TGCATCCTCACACAGGGGGCGTTGGAGACCCAGTACTTC. Translating it yields CILTQGALETQYF.

Turning to this clonotype: The junction does not match germline at one end; this may be a read error. The J gene is TRBJ2-6, the V gene TRBV4-1; the D gene is possibly TRBD1 (6 bases). The CDR3 has 16 residues. CDR1 and CDR2 (germline): MGHRA, YSYEKL. CDR3 DNA sequence: TGCGCCAGCAGCCAAGAACAGGGTTCTGGGGCCAACGTCCTGATTTTC. This gives the protein CASSQEQGSGANVLIF.

Notes on this clonotype: Sequence at one end of the junction differs from germline and may be a read error. The chain couples TRBV5-4 to TRBJ2-3; a weak D match, TRBD2 (6 bases). The germline V gene encodes CDR1 SGHNT and CDR2 YYREEE (reference sequence). The CDR3 loop spans 17 amino acids. As DNA, the CDR3 is TGTCCCAGCAGCTGTATGTGGACGGGGGATTGCACAGACACGCAGTATTTT. Its protein is CPSSCMWTGDCTDTQYF.

This sequence joins TRBV6-9 and TRBJ1-5; D is unclear. This CDR3 comprises 9 residues. The V and J ends lost 7 bases and 12 bases respectively, with 7 bases between them. CDR1 is MNHGY and CDR2 is SVAAGI in the germline V gene. As DNA, the CDR3 is TGTGCCAGCATGGCAGTCCAGCATTTT. It translates to CASMAVQHF.

This clonotype was detected only a few times. The CDR3 does not end in the conserved phenylalanine or tryptophan, so this is likely a read error. It is unclear where the CDR3 begins or ends on the DNA, so no DNA is shown, and the CDR3 is as TCRdb lists it. The chain combines TRBV6-2 or TRBV6-3 with TRBJ2-1; no DNA check was done on the table's D call, TRBD2. The CDR3 has 15 amino acids, counting both end residues. CDR1 and CDR2 (germline): MNHEY, SVGEGT. CDR3 in amino acids: CANSKRESSYNEQFC.

This clonotype was detected ten times or more. V and J are TRBV6-1 and TRBJ2-1, with D perhaps TRBD2 (5 bases). This CDR3 is 15 amino acids long. Germline V lookup: CDR1 MNHNS, CDR2 SASEGT. Between the trimmed V and J ends, which lost 6 bases and 0 bases, there was a span of 12 bases. Here the CDR3 reads CASRPPGYSYNEQFF. The CDR3 nucleotides read TGTGCCAGCAGGCCTCCGGGGTACTCCTACAATGAGCAGTTCTTC.

This clonotype is judged medium-sized. This rearrangement joins TRBV29-1 to TRBJ2-7; 7 nucleotides agree with TRBD1. CDR3 length: 11 amino acids. V dropped 6 bases and J dropped 2; count of bases not matched to a gene: 1. Germline loops: CDR1 SQVTM, CDR2 ANQGSEA. CDR3 sequence (DNA): TGCAGCGTGACAGGGACCTACGAGCAGTACTTC. Translated, it gives CSVTGTYEQYF.

This clonotype was recorded at least ten times. The chain carries TRBV4-3 and TRBJ2-1, with D hard to call. The CDR3 is made up of 13 amino acids. Trimming took off 1 base at V and 12 bases at J, with 13 bases between the two ends. Looked up from germline, CDR1 is LGHNA and CDR2 is YSLEER. The CDR3 protein is CASSQVGPDAQFF. The DNA of the CDR3 is TGCGCCAGCAGCCAAGTAGGGCCTGATGCGCAGTTCTTC.

Of note for this clonotype: At one end the junction does not follow the germline gene, possibly because of a read error. The CDR3 sequence is CASNTEGHGYSF. CDR3 nucleotide sequence: TGTGCCAGCAACACAGAGGGTCACGGCTACAGCTTC. The rearrangement uses TRBV6-5 and TRBJ1-2, with D hard to call. Germline lookup yields CDR1 MNHEY and CDR2 SVGAGI. The CDR3 consists of 12 residues.

This clonotype was seen a handful of times. This rearrangement joins TRBV5-6 to TRBJ2-3; D call uncertain. V lost 0 bases and J 0 bases, leaving 8 bases between the germline ends. The germline V gene has CDR1 SGHDT and CDR2 YYEEEE. This CDR3 comprises 15 residues. Written as DNA, the CDR3 is TGTGCCAGCAGCTTGGGTATCCTTAGCACAGATACGCAGTATTTT. It codes for CASSLGILSTDTQYF.

This clonotype was observed many times. The chain joins TRBV6-5 to TRBJ2-7; D uncertain. The CDR3 consists of 15 residues. V lost 0 bases to trimming and J lost 3 bases, with 12 bases between them. Germline loops: CDR1 MNHEY, CDR2 SVGAGI. The CDR3 DNA sequence: TGTGCCAGCAGTTACTCGAACCCAGGAAACTACGAGCAGTACTTC. It specifies CASSYSNPGNYEQYF.

This clonotype was recorded only once. The junction departs from germline at one end; a sequencing error may be responsible. The V gene is TRBV6-2 or TRBV6-3, the J gene TRBJ2-1, with 7 bases matching TRBD2. The germline V gene encodes CDR1 MNHEY and CDR2 SVGEGT. The CDR3 spans 16 residues. CDR3 nucleotide sequence: TGTACCAGCAGTTACTCGATCCAGCGGGGAGACAACGAGCAGTTCTTC. Translated, it gives CTSSYSIQRGDNEQFF.

This clonotype was picked up one time. This sequence may be a read error, since a much larger clone differs from it by one base. The rearrangement uses TRBV4-2 and TRBJ2-5, with D possibly being TRBD2 (7 bases). The CDR3 runs to 17 residues. Per germline, CDR1 LGHNA and CDR2 YNFKEQ. CDR3 sequence: CASRQEPRGRGGETQYF. The CDR3 DNA follows: TGTGCCAGCAGGCAAGAACCGCGGGGGCGCGGGGGAGAGACCCAGTACTTC.